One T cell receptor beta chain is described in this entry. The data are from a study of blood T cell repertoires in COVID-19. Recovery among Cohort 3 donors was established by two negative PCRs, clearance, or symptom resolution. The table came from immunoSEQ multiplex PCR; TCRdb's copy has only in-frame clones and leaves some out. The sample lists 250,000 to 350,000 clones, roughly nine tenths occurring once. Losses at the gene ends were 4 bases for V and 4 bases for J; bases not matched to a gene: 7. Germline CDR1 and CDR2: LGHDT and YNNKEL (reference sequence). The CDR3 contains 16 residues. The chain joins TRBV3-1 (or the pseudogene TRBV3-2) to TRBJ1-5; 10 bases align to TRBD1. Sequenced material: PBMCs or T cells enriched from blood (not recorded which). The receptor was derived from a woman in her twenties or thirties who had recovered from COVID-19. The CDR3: CASSPSRTGGNQPQHF. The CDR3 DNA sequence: TGTGCCAGCAGCCCCAGCCGGACAGGGGGGAATCAGCCCCAGCATTTT.